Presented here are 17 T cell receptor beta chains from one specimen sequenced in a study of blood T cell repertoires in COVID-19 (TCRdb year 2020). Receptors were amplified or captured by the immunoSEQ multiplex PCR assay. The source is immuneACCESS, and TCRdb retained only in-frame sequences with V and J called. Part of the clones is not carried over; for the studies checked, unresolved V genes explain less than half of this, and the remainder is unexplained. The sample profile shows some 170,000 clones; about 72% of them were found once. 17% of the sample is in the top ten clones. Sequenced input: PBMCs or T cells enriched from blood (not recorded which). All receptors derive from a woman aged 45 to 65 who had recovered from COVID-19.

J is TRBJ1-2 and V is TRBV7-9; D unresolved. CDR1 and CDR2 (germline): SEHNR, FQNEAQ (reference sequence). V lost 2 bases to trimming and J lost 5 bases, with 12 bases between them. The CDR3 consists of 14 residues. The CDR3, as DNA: TGTGCCAGCAGCTTATCCCAGAATAATTATGGCTACACCTTC. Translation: CASSLSQNNYGYTF.

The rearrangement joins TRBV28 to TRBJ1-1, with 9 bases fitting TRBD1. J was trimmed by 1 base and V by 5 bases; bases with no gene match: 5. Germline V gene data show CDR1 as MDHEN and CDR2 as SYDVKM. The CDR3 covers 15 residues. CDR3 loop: CASSKGQGRNTEAFF. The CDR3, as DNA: TGTGCCAGCAGTAAAGGACAGGGGCGGAACACTGAAGCTTTCTTT.

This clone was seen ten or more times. The DNA for the CDR3 is TGTGCCATCAGTGAGAGGGGCCTCGGGGAGCTGTTTTTT. As protein: CAISERGLGELFF. The chain carries TRBV10-3 and TRBJ2-2; a possible D gene is TRBD1 (5 bases). The CDR3 spans 13 residues. The V end lost 2 bases, the J end lost 7 bases, and 8 bases lay between the germline ends. The germline gives CDR1 ENHRY, CDR2 SYGVKD.

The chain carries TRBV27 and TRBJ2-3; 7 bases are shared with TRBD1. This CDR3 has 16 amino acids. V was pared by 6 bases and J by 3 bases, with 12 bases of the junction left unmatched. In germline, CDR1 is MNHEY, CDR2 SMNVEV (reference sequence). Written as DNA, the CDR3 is TGTGCCAGCAGCCATGAACAGGGGAGAGAAACAGATACGCAGTATTTT. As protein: CASSHEQGRETDTQYF.

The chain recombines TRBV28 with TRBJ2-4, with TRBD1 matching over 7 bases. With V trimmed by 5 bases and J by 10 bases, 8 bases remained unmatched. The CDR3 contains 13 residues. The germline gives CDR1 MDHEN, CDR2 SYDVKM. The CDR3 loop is CASSTPGTEIQYF. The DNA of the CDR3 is TGTGCCAGCAGTACCCCCGGGACAGAAATTCAGTACTTC.

The CDR3 sequence is CAWSVWETDTQYF. The CDR3 DNA reads as TGTGCCTGGAGTGTTTGGGAGACAGATACGCAGTATTTT. The chain employs TRBV30 and TRBJ2-3, with D tentatively TRBD2 (5 bases). CDR1 and CDR2 (germline): GTSNPN, SVGIG (reference sequence). This CDR3 has 13 amino acids. The germline V and J ends were trimmed by 0 bases and 3 bases, with 7 bases remaining between them.

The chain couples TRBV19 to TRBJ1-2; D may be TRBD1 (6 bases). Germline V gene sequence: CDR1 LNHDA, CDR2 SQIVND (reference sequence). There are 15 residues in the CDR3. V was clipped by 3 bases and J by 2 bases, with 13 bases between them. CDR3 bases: TGTGCCAGTAGTATGAAGGCAGGGGAGAACTATGGCTACACCTTC. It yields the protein CASSMKAGENYGYTF.

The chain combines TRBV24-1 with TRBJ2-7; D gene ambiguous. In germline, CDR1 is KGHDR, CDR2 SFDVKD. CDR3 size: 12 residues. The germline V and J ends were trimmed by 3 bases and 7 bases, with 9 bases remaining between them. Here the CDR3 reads CATSDPRGEQYF. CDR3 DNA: TGTGCCACCAGTGATCCCCGCGGAGAGCAGTACTTC.

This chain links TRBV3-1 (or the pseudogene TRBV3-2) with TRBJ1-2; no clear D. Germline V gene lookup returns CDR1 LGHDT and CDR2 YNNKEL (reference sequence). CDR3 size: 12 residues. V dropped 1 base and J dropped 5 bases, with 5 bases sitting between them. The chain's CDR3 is CASSQVPYGYTF. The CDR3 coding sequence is TGTGCCAGCAGCCAAGTCCCTTATGGCTACACCTTC.

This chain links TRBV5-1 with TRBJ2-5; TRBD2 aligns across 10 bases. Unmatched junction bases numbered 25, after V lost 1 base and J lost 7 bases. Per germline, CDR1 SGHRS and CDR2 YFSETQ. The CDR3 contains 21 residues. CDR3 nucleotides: TGCGCCAGCAGCTTGCCGGACAGGGCGTCGGAGCGGGAGGGAGTAGCCGGGACCCAGTACTTC. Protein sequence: CASSLPDRASEREGVAGTQYF.

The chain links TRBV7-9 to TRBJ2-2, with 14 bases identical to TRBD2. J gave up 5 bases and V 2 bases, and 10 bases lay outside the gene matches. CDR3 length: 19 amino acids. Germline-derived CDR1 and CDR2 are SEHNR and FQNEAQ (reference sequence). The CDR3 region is CASSLPRLAGGPGTGELFF. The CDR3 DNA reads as TGTGCCAGCAGCTTACCGCGACTAGCGGGAGGGCCGGGAACCGGGGAGCTGTTTTTT. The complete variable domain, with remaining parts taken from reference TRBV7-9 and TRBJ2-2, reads DTGVSQNPRHKITKRGQNVTFRCDPISEHNRLYWYRQTLGQGPEFLTYFQNEAQLEKSRLLSDRFSAERPKGSFSTLEIQRTEQGDSAMYLCASSLPRLAGGPGTGELFFGEGSRLTVL.

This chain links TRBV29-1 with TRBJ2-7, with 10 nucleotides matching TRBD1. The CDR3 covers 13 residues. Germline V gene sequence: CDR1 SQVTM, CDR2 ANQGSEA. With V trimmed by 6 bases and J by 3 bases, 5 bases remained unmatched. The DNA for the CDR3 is TGCAGCGTCAGAGACAGGGGGCTCTACGAGCAGTACTTC. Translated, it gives CSVRDRGLYEQYF.

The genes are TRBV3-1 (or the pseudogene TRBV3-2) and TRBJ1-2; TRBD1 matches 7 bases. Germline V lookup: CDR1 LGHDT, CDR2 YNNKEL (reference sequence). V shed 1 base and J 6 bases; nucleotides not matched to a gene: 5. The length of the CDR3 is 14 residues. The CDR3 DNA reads TGTGCCAGCAGCCAAGTCTTGACAGGGAATGGCTACACCTTC. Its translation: CASSQVLTGNGYTF.

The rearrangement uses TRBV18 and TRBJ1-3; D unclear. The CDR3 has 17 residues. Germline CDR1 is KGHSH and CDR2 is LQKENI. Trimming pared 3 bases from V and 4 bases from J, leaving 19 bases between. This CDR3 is CASSPLAGIVEGNTIYF. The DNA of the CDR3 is TGTGCCAGCTCACCGTTGGCGGGGATAGTTGAAGGAAACACCATATATTTT.

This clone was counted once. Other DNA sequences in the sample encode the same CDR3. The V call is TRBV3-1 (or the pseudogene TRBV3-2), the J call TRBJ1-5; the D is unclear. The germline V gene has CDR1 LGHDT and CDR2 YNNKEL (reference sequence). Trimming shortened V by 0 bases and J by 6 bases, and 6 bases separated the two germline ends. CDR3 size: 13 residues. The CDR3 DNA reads TGTGCCAGCAGCCAAGATCGGGGTCAGCCCCAGCATTTT. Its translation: CASSQDRGQPQHF.

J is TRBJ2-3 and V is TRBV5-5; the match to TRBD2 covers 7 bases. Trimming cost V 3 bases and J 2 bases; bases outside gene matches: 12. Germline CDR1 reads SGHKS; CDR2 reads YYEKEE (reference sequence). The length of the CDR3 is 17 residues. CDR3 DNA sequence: TGTGCCAGCAGCTGGAGGGGTATAGCGGGTTTCACAGATACGCAGTATTTT. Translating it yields CASSWRGIAGFTDTQYF. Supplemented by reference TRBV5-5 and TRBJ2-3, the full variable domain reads DAGVTQSPTHLIKTRGQQVTLRCSPISGHKSVSWYQQVLGQGPQFIFQYYEKEERGRGNFPDRFSARQFPNYSSELNVNALLLGDSALYLCASSWRGIAGFTDTQYFGPGTRLTVL.

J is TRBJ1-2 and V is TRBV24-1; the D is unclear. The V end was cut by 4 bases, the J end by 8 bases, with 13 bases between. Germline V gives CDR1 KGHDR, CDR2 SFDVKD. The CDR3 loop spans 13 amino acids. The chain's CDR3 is CATSDLDGGGYTF. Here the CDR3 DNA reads TGTGCCACCAGTGACTTAGACGGCGGCGGCTACACCTTC.